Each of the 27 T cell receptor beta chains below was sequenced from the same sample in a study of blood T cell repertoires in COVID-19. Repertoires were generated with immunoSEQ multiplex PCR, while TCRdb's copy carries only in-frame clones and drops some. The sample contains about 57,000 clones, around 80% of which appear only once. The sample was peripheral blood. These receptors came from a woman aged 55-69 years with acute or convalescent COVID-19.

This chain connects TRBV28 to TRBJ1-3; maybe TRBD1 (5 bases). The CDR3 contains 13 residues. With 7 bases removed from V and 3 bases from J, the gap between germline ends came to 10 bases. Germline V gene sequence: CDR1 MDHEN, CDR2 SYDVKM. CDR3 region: CASKGFFGNTIYF. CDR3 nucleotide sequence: TGTGCCAGCAAGGGGTTTTTTGGAAACACCATATATTTT.

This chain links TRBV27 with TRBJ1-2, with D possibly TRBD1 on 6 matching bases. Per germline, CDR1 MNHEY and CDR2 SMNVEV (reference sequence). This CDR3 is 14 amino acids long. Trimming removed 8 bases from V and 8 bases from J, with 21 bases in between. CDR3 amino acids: CASGARGGAGGYTF. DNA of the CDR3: TGTGCCAGCGGTGCGAGGGGGGGTGCTGGAGGCTACACCTTC.

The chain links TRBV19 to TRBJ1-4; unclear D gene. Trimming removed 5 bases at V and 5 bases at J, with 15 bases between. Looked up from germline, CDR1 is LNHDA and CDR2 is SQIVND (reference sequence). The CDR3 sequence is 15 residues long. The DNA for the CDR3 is TGTGCCAGTAGTTCCTCGGGGTCGGGGAATGAAAAACTGTTTTTT. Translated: CASSSSGSGNEKLFF.

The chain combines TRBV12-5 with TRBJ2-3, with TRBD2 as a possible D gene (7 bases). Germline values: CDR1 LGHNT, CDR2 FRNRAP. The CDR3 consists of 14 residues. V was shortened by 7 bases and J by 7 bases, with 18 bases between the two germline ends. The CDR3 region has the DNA TGTGCTAGTGCTGAGGGGGGGCGCACGTATACGCAGTATTTT. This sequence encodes CASAEGGRTYTQYF. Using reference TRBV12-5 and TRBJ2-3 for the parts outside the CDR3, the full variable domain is DARVTQTPRHKVTEMGQEVTMRCQPILGHNTVFWYRQTMMQGLELLAYFRNRAPLDDSGMPKDRFSAEMPDATLATLKIQPSEPRDSAVYFCASAEGGRTYTQYFGPGTRLTVL.

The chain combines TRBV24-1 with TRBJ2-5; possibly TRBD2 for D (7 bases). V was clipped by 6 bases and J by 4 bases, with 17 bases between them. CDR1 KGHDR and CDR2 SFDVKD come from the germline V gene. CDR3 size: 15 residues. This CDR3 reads CATSPGGGSGETQYF. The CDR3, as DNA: TGTGCCACCAGTCCTGGGGGGGGCTCGGGAGAGACCCAGTACTTC.

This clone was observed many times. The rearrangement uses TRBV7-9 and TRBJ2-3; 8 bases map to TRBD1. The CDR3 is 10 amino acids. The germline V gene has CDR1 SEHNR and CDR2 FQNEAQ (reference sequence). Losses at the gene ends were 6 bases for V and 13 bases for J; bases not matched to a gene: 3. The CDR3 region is CASRPGGEYF. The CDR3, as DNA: TGTGCCAGCAGACCAGGGGGCGAGTATTTT.

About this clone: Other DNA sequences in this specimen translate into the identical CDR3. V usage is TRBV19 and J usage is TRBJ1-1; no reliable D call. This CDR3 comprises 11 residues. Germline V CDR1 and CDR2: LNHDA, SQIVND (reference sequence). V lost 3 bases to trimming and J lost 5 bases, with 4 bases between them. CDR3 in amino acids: CASSIYTEAFF. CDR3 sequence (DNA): TGTGCCAGTAGTATTTATACTGAAGCTTTCTTT. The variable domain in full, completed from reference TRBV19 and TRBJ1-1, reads DGGITQSPKYLFRKEGQNVTLSCEQNLNHDAMYWYRQDPGQGLRLIYYSQIVNDFQKGDIAEGYSVSREKKESFPLTVTSAQKNPTAFYLCASSIYTEAFFGQGTRLTVV.

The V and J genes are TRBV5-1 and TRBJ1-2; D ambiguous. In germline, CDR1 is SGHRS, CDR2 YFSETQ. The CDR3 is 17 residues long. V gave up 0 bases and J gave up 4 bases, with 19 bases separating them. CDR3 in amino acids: CASSLEVPGIGGYGYTF. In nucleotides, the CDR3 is TGCGCCAGCAGCTTGGAGGTTCCGGGGATTGGTGGCTATGGCTACACCTTC.

CDR3 amino acids: CASSLETGQSYEQYF. Here the CDR3 DNA reads TGTGCCAGCAGCTTAGAGACAGGACAGTCCTACGAGCAGTACTTC. The chain recombines TRBV11-2 with TRBJ2-7; D is possibly TRBD1 (6 bases). CDR1 and CDR2 from the germline V gene are SGHAT and FQNNGV. The CDR3 spans 15 residues. V was trimmed by 0 bases and J by 1 base, leaving 10 bases between them.

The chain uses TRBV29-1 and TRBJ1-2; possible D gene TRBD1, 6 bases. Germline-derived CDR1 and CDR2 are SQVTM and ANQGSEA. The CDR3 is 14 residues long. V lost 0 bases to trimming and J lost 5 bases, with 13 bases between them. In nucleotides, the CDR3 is TGCAGCGTTGAAGATTTTCCGCAGGGGTATGGCTACACCTTC. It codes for CSVEDFPQGYGYTF.

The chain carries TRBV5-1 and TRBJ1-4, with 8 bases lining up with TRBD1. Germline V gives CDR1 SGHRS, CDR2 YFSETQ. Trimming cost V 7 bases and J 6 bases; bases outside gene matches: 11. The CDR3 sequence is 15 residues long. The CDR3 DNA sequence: TGCGCCAGCGGTTTTGGGGGGACAGGCCATGAAAAACTGTTTTTT. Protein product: CASGFGGTGHEKLFF.

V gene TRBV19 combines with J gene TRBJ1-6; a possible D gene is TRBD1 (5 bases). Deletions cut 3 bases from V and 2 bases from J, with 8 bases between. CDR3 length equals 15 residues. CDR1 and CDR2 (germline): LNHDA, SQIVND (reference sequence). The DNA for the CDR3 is TGTGCCAGTAGTATGGCGGGGGCCTATAATTCACCCCTCCACTTT. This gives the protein CASSMAGAYNSPLHF.

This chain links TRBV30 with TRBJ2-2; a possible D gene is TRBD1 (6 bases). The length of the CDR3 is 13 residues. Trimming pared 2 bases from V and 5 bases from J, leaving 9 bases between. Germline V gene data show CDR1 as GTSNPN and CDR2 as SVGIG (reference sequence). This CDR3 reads CAWSQQGTGELFF. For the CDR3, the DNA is TGTGCCTGGAGTCAACAGGGAACCGGGGAGCTGTTTTTT.

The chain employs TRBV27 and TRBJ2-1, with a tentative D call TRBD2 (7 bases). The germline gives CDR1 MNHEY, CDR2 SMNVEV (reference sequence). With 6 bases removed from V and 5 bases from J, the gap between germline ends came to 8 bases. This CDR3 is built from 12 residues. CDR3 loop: CASRGGHNEQFF. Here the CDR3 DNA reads TGTGCCAGCAGGGGGGGGCACAATGAGCAGTTCTTC.

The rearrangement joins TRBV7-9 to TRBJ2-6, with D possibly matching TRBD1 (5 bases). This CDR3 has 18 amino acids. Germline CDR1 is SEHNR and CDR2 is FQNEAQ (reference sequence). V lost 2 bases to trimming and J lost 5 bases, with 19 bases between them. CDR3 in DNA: TGTGCCAGCAGCTTAAATAGGGGCCGCAACGAGCGGGCCAACGTCCTGACTTTC. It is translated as CASSLNRGRNERANVLTF.

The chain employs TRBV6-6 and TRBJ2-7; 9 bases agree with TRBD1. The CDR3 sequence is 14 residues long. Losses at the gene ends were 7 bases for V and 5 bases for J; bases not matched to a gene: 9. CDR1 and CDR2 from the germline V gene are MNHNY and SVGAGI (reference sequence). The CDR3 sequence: CASISGTGIHEQYF. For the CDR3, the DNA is TGTGCCAGCATCTCCGGGACAGGGATCCACGAGCAGTACTTC.

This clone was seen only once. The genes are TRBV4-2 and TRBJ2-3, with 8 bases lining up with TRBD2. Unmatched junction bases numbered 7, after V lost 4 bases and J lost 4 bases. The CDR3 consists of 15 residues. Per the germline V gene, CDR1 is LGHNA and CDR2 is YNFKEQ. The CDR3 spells CASSLSGAESDTQYF. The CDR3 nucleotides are TGTGCCAGCAGCCTTAGCGGGGCTGAATCAGATACGCAGTATTTT.

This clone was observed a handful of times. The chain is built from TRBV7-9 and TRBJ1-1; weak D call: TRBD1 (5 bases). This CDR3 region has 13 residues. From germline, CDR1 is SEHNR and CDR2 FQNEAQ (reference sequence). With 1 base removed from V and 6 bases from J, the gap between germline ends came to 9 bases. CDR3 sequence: CASSLDQGAEAFF. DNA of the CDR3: TGTGCCAGCAGCTTAGATCAGGGCGCTGAAGCTTTCTTT.

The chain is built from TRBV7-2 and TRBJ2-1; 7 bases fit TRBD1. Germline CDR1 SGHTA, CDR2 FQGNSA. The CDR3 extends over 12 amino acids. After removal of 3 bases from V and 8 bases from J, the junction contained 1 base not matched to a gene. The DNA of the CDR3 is TGTGCCAGCAGCTTCGACAGGGATGAGCAGTTCTTC. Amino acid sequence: CASSFDRDEQFF.

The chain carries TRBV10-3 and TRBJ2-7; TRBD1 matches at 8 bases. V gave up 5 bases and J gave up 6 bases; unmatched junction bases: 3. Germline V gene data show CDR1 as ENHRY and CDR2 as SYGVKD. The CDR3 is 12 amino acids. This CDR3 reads CAISRTGIEQYF. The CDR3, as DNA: TGTGCCATCAGTCGGACAGGGATCGAGCAGTACTTC.

The CDR3 nucleotides read TGCGCCAGCAGCAAGCCTGACTGGGGCTACACCTTC. Translation: CASSKPDWGYTF. V is TRBV4-1 and J is TRBJ1-2; D uncertain. Trimming pared 5 bases from V and 8 bases from J, leaving 12 bases between. The CDR3 runs to 12 residues. Germline V lookup: CDR1 MGHRA, CDR2 YSYEKL.

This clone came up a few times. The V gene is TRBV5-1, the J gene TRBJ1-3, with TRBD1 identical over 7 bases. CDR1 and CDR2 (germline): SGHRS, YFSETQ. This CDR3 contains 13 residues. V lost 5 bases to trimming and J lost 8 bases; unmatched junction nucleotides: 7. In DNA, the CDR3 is TGCGCCAGCAGTTACAACAGGGGACACACCATATATTTT. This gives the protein CASSYNRGHTIYF.

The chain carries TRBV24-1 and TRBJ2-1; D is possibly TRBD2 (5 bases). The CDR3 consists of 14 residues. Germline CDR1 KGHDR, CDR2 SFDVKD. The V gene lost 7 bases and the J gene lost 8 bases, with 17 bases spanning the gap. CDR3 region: CATSPSGVFDEQFF. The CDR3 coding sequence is TGTGCCACCAGCCCGTCCGGGGTTTTCGATGAGCAGTTCTTC.

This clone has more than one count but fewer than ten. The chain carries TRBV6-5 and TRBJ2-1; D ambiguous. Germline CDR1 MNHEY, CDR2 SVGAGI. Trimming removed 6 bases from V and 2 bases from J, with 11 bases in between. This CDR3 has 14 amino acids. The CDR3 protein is CASSAMAAYNEQFF. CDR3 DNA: TGTGCCAGCAGCGCAATGGCGGCCTACAATGAGCAGTTCTTC.

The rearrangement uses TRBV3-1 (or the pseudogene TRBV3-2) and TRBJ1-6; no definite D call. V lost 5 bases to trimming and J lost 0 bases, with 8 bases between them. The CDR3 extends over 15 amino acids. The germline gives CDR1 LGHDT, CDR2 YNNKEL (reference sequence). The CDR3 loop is CASSAPSSYNSPLHF. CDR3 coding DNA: TGTGCCAGCAGCGCCCCCAGCTCCTATAATTCACCCCTCCACTTT.

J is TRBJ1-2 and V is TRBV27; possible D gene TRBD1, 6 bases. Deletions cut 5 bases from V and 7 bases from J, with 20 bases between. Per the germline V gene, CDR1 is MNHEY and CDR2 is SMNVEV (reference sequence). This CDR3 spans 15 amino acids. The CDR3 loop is CASSPRTAMGLGYTF. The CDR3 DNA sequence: TGTGCCAGCAGTCCAAGGACAGCTATGGGGCTTGGCTACACCTTC.

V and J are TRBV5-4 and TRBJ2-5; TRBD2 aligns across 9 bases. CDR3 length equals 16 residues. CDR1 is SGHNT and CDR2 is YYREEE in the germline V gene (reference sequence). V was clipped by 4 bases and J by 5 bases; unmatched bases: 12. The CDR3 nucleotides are TGTGCCAGCAGCCAGGGACTAGCAGGGCCTGGGGAGACCCAGTACTTC. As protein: CASSQGLAGPGETQYF.